Below are 20 T cell receptor beta chains sequenced from a single sample in a study of beta chain features in type 1 diabetes. Study observations and caveats: All four CD4+ subsets of Type 1 diabetes patients contained TCRB CDR3s that were moderately but significantly shorter.

What was sequenced were expressed TCRB transcripts, since all of the isolated RNA had been reverse transcribed. Libraries were prepared by immunoSEQ multiplex PCR; TCRdb keeps only in-frame clonotypes and omits some of them. In the table there are roughly 280,000 clones, around 22% of which are singletons. No cognate antigen is known for these TCRs. The sequencing sample was made of naive CD4+ T cells from blood. The receptors stem from a woman in her thirties with type 1 diabetes.

This clone was counted between two and nine times. The gene calls are TRBV2 and TRBJ2-3, with TRBD2 matching 11 bases. CDR3 length: 13 amino acids. With 6 bases clipped from V and 4 bases from J, the junction kept 0 bases outside the gene matches. Germline CDR1 reads SNHLY; CDR2 reads FYNNEI. CDR3: CASRTSGADTQYF. In DNA form, the CDR3 reads TGTGCCAGCAGGACTAGCGGGGCAGATACGCAGTATTTT.

Remarks on this clone: Within the sample, other DNA sequences also encode this same CDR3. The chain links TRBV18 to TRBJ2-5; the D gene is possibly TRBD2 (6 bases). The CDR3 runs to 13 residues. With 3 bases removed from V and 4 bases from J, the gap between germline ends came to 9 bases. CDR1 KGHSH and CDR2 LQKENI come from the germline V gene. The CDR3 DNA sequence: TGTGCCAGCTCACCCCCCGGGGGAGAGACCCAGTACTTC. Translated, it gives CASSPPGGETQYF.

The rearrangement links TRBV7-8 to TRBJ2-7; 8 bases line up with TRBD1. The CDR3 runs to 13 residues. Germline-derived CDR1 and CDR2 are SGHVS and FQNEAQ. Trimming removed 2 bases from V and 4 bases from J; junction bases left unmatched: 1. CDR3 in DNA: TGTGCCAGCAGCTTACGACAGGGGTACGAGCAGTACTTC. This encodes CASSLRQGYEQYF.

The V and J genes are TRBV5-6 and TRBJ1-1; 8 bases agree with TRBD1. The V gene end was trimmed by 4 bases and the J gene end by 5 bases; junction bases not matched to a gene: 1. This CDR3 comprises 12 residues. Looked up from germline, CDR1 is SGHDT and CDR2 is YYEEEE. In DNA form, the CDR3 reads TGTGCCAGCAGCCGGACAGGGACTGAAGCTTTCTTT. The encoded protein is CASSRTGTEAFF. Full variable domain (rest looked up from reference TRBV5-6 and TRBJ1-1): DAGVTQSPTHLIKTRGQQVTLRCSPKSGHDTVSWYQQALGQGPQFIFQYYEEEERQRGNFPDRFSGHQFPNYSSELNVNALLLGDSALYLCASSRTGTEAFFGQGTRLTVV.

This clone was recorded a few times. J is TRBJ2-1 and V is TRBV28; TRBD2 matches 8 bases. The V segment lost 5 bases and the J segment 1 base; nucleotides outside the gene matches: 4. The CDR3 has 15 residues. Germline V gives CDR1 MDHEN, CDR2 SYDVKM. The CDR3 DNA sequence: TGTGCCAGCAGTCTAAAGCGGGAGTCCTACAATGAGCAGTTCTTC. It codes for CASSLKRESYNEQFF.

The table lists this clone with a few counts. The V call is TRBV7-3, the J call TRBJ2-3; no clear D gene. Germline CDR1 and CDR2: SGHTA and FQGTGA. The V gene lost 5 bases and the J gene lost 0 bases, with 9 bases spanning the gap. This CDR3 comprises 14 residues. In nucleotides, the CDR3 is TGTGCCAGCAGCCGGGTTGGGAGCACAGATACGCAGTATTTT. It specifies CASSRVGSTDTQYF.

This clone occurred a few times. This rearrangement joins TRBV11-2 to TRBJ2-1, with 10 bases aligning to TRBD2. The CDR3 has 15 amino acids. Germline CDR1 reads SGHAT; CDR2 reads FQNNGV. V lost 1 base to trimming and J lost 12 bases; unmatched junction nucleotides: 9. The CDR3 DNA sequence: TGTGCCAGCAGCTTAGTAGGAGCGGGAGGGCCGGGGCAGTTCTTC. It encodes CASSLVGAGGPGQFF.

This clone appeared a few times. V gene TRBV2 combines with J gene TRBJ2-7; 7 bases are a match to TRBD1. The CDR3 runs to 14 residues. V lost 7 bases and J lost 3; bases outside the gene matches: 9. Germline CDR1 reads SNHLY; CDR2 reads FYNNEI. The CDR3 sequence: CASTPWTGFYEQYF. The CDR3 DNA reads as TGTGCCAGCACACCTTGGACAGGATTCTACGAGCAGTACTTC.

The rearrangement joins TRBV30 to TRBJ1-4; the D is unclear. Germline V gene sequence: CDR1 GTSNPN, CDR2 SVGIG (reference sequence). CDR3 size: 16 residues. V was pared by 2 bases and J by 0 bases, with 13 bases between. The DNA for the CDR3 is TGTGCCTGGAGTTCAACTCTCACAGCAACTAATGAAAAACTGTTTTTT. This translates into CAWSSTLTATNEKLFF.

The rearrangement links TRBV7-6 to TRBJ2-7, with TRBD2 matching 7 bases. This CDR3 has 12 amino acids. V shed 1 base, J shed 7 bases, and the junction held 1 base outside the gene matches. CDR1 is SGHVS, CDR2 FNYEAQ, per germline. As DNA, the CDR3 is TGTGCCAGCAGCTTAGGCGGGAGAGAGCAGTACTTC. Its protein is CASSLGGREQYF.

The chain links TRBV7-2 to TRBJ2-5; 8 positions agree with TRBD2. The J segment lost 2 bases and the V segment lost 2 bases, leaving 4 bases of the junction unmatched. This CDR3 region has 15 residues. Per the germline V gene, CDR1 is SGHTA and CDR2 is FQGNSA. The CDR3 reads CASSLRASGQETQYF. The CDR3 DNA reads TGTGCCAGCAGCTTAAGGGCTAGCGGGCAAGAGACCCAGTACTTC.

This clone was observed a handful of times. The V and J genes are TRBV11-2 and TRBJ1-2; D unclear. From germline, CDR1 is SGHAT and CDR2 FQNNGV. Deletions cut 0 bases from V and 5 bases from J, with 10 bases between. This CDR3 contains 14 residues. The CDR3 loop is CASSLDLAGYGYTF. The CDR3 region has the DNA TGTGCCAGCAGCTTAGATCTGGCGGGGTATGGCTACACCTTC.

This clone appeared a few times. The rearrangement uses TRBV29-1 and TRBJ2-3; 10 positions agree with TRBD2. Germline V gene data show CDR1 as SQVTM and CDR2 as ANQGSEA. V was clipped by 7 bases and J by 0 bases; unmatched bases: 4. This CDR3 contains 14 residues. This CDR3 is CSGKAGGSTDTQYF. CDR3 nucleotide sequence: TGCAGCGGGAAAGCGGGAGGGAGCACAGATACGCAGTATTTT.

The V and J genes are TRBV30 and TRBJ2-1; D might be TRBD2 (5 bases). Germline loops: CDR1 GTSNPN, CDR2 SVGIG (reference sequence). V was trimmed by 1 base and J by 6 bases, leaving 19 bases between them. CDR3 length: 16 residues. In DNA, the CDR3 is TGTGCCTGGAGTGATCCAACTAGGTTTATCGGCAATGAGCAGTTCTTC. This sequence encodes CAWSDPTRFIGNEQFF.

V is TRBV5-6 and J is TRBJ2-7; the D gene is possibly TRBD1 (6 bases). Germline V gives CDR1 SGHDT, CDR2 YYEEEE. Trimming took off 3 bases at V and 3 bases at J, with 13 bases between the two ends. This CDR3 is built from 14 residues. The CDR3 DNA follows: TGTGCCAGCAGCTCAATGGCAGGGGTCTACGAGCAGTACTTC. Its protein product is CASSSMAGVYEQYF.

The genes are TRBV5-1 and TRBJ2-3, with 7 bases matching TRBD2. Germline V gene data show CDR1 as SGHRS and CDR2 as YFSETQ. This CDR3 is built from 14 residues. V shed 4 bases and J 3 bases; nucleotides not matched to a gene: 5. CDR3 sequence (DNA): TGCGCCAGCAGCGTTTCGGGAGGAACAGATACGCAGTATTTT. This sequence encodes CASSVSGGTDTQYF. Based on the CDR3 plus reference TRBV5-1 and TRBJ2-3, the full variable domain is KAGVTQTPRYLIKTRGQQVTLSCSPISGHRSVSWYQQTPGQGLQFLFEYFSETQRNKGNFPGRFSGRQFSNSRSEMNVSTLELGDSALYLCASSVSGGTDTQYFGPGTRLTVL.

This clone appeared a few times. This sequence joins TRBV18 and TRBJ1-1; D unresolved. Trimming left V 5 bases short and J 1 base short, with 5 bases between. CDR1 is KGHSH and CDR2 is LQKENI in the germline V gene. The CDR3 sequence is 12 residues long. CDR3 in amino acids: CASSAGNTEAFF. CDR3 nucleotide sequence: TGTGCCAGCTCAGCAGGGAACACTGAAGCTTTCTTT.

This clone was observed a handful of times. This chain joins TRBV4-1 and TRBJ2-2; weak D call: TRBD2 (5 bases). The germline V gene has CDR1 MGHRA and CDR2 YSYEKL. V shed 4 bases and J shed 4 bases, with 13 bases lying between them. CDR3 length equals 15 residues. The CDR3 nucleotides are TGCGCCAGCAGCCTCAAACTGGGGAGCACCGGGGAGCTGTTTTTT. This codes for CASSLKLGSTGELFF.

The chain joins TRBV28 to TRBJ1-2; D remains unclear. The CDR3 is 14 amino acids. CDR1 is MDHEN and CDR2 is SYDVKM in the germline V gene. Trimming removed 10 bases from V and 4 bases from J, with 19 bases in between. CDR3 amino acids: CAIEEAGTIYGYTF. CDR3 sequence (DNA): TGTGCCATCGAGGAGGCCGGAACGATCTATGGCTACACCTTC.

The chain has TRBV6-5 and TRBJ1-2, with D hard to call. Germline V gene lookup returns CDR1 MNHEY and CDR2 SVGAGI. The CDR3 has 13 amino acids. Trimming took off 6 bases at V and 7 bases at J, with 15 bases between the two ends. In nucleotides, the CDR3 is TGTGCCAGCAGGGAGAGGTTCATCGGTGGCTACACCTTC. Encoded protein: CASRERFIGGYTF.